The clone carrying this TCR beta chain was counted only a few times. What it binds is not known. This entry comes from a study of blood T cells in healthy people across ages. Study observations and caveats: No one knew whether donors had CMV, which possibly confounded expanded clonotype changes.

This CDR3 has 21 amino acids. CDR1 and CDR2 from the germline V gene are LGHNA and YNFKEQ. With 1 base clipped from V and 0 bases from J, the junction kept 13 bases outside the gene matches. A second PCR, run for roughly 7 to 12 cycles, used a sample-barcoded 5' primer plus a J-beta primer mix. TCRdb recomputed calls from the 5' RACE reads with MiXCR, one row per CDR3 protein. Altogether hundreds of thousands of distinct CDR3 sequences are present, 55% to 70% being singletons, with the ten largest covering approximately 21%. The chain recombines TRBV4-2 with TRBJ2-5; 14 bases agree with TRBD2. This sequence originates from a young man in good health. Sample: blood. CDR3 sequence (DNA): TGTGCCAGCAGCCAAGCCCCCGGACTAGCGGGGGGCCGAGACCACCAAGAGACCCAGTACTTC. Translation gives CASSQAPGLAGGRDHQETQYF.